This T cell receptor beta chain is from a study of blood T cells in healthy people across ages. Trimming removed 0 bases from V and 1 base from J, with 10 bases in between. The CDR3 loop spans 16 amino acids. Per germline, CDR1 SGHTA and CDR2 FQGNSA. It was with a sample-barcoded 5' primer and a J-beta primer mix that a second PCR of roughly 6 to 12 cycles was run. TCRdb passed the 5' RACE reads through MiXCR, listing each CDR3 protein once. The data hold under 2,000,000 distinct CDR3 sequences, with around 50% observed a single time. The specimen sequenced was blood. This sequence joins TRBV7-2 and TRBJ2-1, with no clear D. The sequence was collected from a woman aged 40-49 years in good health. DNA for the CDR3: TGTGCCAGCAGCTTAGCAGCGAGTTTTTCCTACAATGAGCAGTTCTTC. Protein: CASSLAASFSYNEQFF.